This T cell receptor (beta chain) was identified during a study of technical replicates of blood from several donors. V gave up 3 bases and J gave up 5 bases; unmatched junction bases: 4. The CDR3 sequence is 14 residues long. The germline V gene has CDR1 KGHSH and CDR2 LQKENI. The method was immunoSEQ multiplex PCR; TCRdb's version includes in-frame clones alone and lacks a portion of them. The sample contains 55,000 to 80,000 clones, more than 95% of which appear only once. The sample comprised T cells isolated from PBMCs. The receptor was isolated from a human donor in good health. The rearrangement uses TRBV18 and TRBJ2-5; 9 bases align to TRBD1. The CDR3 here is CASSPGQGLETQYF. The CDR3 DNA reads TGTGCCAGCTCACCGGGACAGGGTTTGGAGACCCAGTACTTC.